This entry lists 17 T cell receptor beta chains sequenced from one sample in a study of T cells after yellow fever vaccination. TCRdb reanalysed the 5' RACE reads using MiXCR and keeps one entry per CDR3 protein. Of tens of thousands of distinct CDR3 sequences in the sample, 6.5% to 8.5% were seen once. The sample was PBMCs, either bulk or a sorted T-cell subset (CD4+, CD8+, memory, or dextramer-sorted; not recorded which), taken on the day of the first yellow fever vaccination. The receptors were sampled from a man aged 18-30 years who received the YFV17D yellow fever vaccine.

This clonotype was detected many times. The V call is TRBV28, the J call TRBJ2-2, with D maybe TRBD2 (6 bases). Germline loops: CDR1 MDHEN, CDR2 SYDVKM. The CDR3 spans 12 residues. The germline V and J ends were trimmed by 8 bases and 6 bases, with 10 bases remaining between them. CDR3 DNA: TGTGCCAGCGGAGGGGAGCCCGGGGAGCTGTTTTTT. The encoded protein is CASGGEPGELFF.

This clonotype was detected many times. The chain combines TRBV18 with TRBJ1-1; a weak D match, TRBD1 (5 bases). V shed 4 bases and J shed 10 bases, with 10 bases lying between them. The CDR3 consists of 11 residues. In germline, CDR1 is KGHSH, CDR2 LQKENI. Here the CDR3 DNA reads TGTGCCAGCTCACTCGGGGCGGGAGCTTTCTTT. Protein sequence: CASSLGAGAFF. The full variable domain, its missing parts supplied by reference TRBV18 and TRBJ1-1, is NAGVMQNPRHLVRRRGQEARLRCSPMKGHSHVYWYRQLPEEGLKFMVYLQKENIIDESGMPKERFSAEFPKEGPSILRIQQVVRGDSAAYFCASSLGAGAFFGQGTRLTVV.

The gene calls are TRBV5-1 and TRBJ2-1, with TRBD2 identical over 7 bases. There are 15 residues in the CDR3. The V gene end was trimmed by 1 base and the J gene end by 7 bases; junction bases not matched to a gene: 8. The V gene's germline CDR1 is SGHRS and CDR2 YFSETQ. The CDR3 nucleotides are TGCGCCAGCAGCTTGCTCCCTGCGGGAGAAAATGAGCAGTTCTTC. Translation: CASSLLPAGENEQFF.

This clonotype was recorded at least ten times. The chain uses TRBV12-3 or TRBV12-4 and TRBJ2-3; 8 nucleotides match TRBD2. V lost 11 bases to trimming and J lost 5 bases; unmatched junction nucleotides: 12. This CDR3 comprises 14 residues. Written as DNA, the CDR3 is TGTGCCGCCGCCGGGGGACTAGTCAAAGATACGCAGTATTTT. Residues: CAAAGGLVKDTQYF.

A remark on this clonotype: A much larger clone lies one base from this, so it may be a read error. The V call is TRBV7-9, the J call TRBJ2-3, with D uncertain. The end of the DNA aligns better with TRBJ1-5, so the J call may be wrong. Germline V gene lookup returns CDR1 SEHNR and CDR2 FQNEAQ (reference sequence). This CDR3 region has 9 residues. The CDR3 is CASGDTQHF. Written as DNA, the CDR3 is TGTGCCAGTGGAGATACGCAGCATTTT.

This clonotype was detected a few times. The chain couples TRBV10-3 to TRBJ2-3; 9 positions agree with TRBD2. With V trimmed by 3 bases and J by 0 bases, 10 bases remained unmatched. This CDR3 comprises 18 residues. Germline assignment: CDR1 ENHRY and CDR2 SYGVKD. This chain's CDR3 is CAISETWASGTSTDTQYF. The CDR3 DNA is TGTGCCATCAGTGAAACGTGGGCTAGCGGGACTAGCACAGATACGCAGTATTTT.

This clonotype was counted many times. The V and J genes are TRBV11-2 and TRBJ1-2; D gene uncertain. V was shortened by 1 base and J by 7 bases, with 10 bases between the two germline ends. Per the germline V gene, CDR1 is SGHAT and CDR2 is FQNNGV. The CDR3 has 13 residues. CDR3 in amino acids: CASSLGTGFGYTF. CDR3 DNA sequence: TGTGCCAGCAGCTTAGGAACGGGCTTTGGCTACACCTTC.

This clonotype was recorded at least ten times. The CDR3 here is CASSHRDRVEQYF. The CDR3 DNA is TGTGCCAGCAGCCACCGGGACAGGGTCGAGCAGTACTTC. This chain links TRBV11-1 with TRBJ2-7, with TRBD1 matching 9 bases. The CDR3 totals 13 residues. CDR1 and CDR2 from the germline V gene are SGHAT and FQDESV (reference sequence). V lost 5 bases and J lost 6; bases outside the gene matches: 5.

This clonotype was detected ten times or more. The chain recombines TRBV3-1 with TRBJ1-5; D not certain. The CDR3 sequence is 10 residues long. Germline CDR1 reads LGHDT; CDR2 reads YNNKEL (reference sequence). V was pared by 7 bases and J by 7 bases, with 5 bases between. The CDR3 here is CASTYQPQHF. In DNA, the CDR3 is TGTGCCAGCACATACCAGCCCCAGCATTTT.

V gene TRBV6-1 combines with J gene TRBJ1-6; 9 nucleotides align to TRBD1. Trimming cost V 6 bases and J 3 bases; bases outside gene matches: 6. CDR1 is MNHNS and CDR2 is SASEGT in the germline V gene. This CDR3 has 16 amino acids. CDR3 nucleotides: TGTGCCAGCAGCCCGGACAGGGGCCGCTATAATTCACCCCTCCACTTT. As protein: CASSPDRGRYNSPLHF.

At least ten counts were recorded for this clonotype. The genes are TRBV27 and TRBJ2-7; the D gene is possibly TRBD2 (6 bases). Trimming left V 6 bases short and J 6 bases short, with 15 bases between. CDR1 is MNHEY and CDR2 is SMNVEV in the germline V gene (reference sequence). The CDR3 is 13 residues long. The CDR3 region is CASSLNGGSEQYF. CDR3 DNA: TGTGCCAGCAGCCTTAACGGGGGTTCCGAGCAGTACTTC.

This clonotype came up a few times. The chain has TRBV19 and TRBJ1-2; D unresolved. The V gene's germline CDR1 is LNHDA and CDR2 SQIVND (reference sequence). V dropped 3 bases and J dropped 1 base, with 6 bases sitting between them. The CDR3 contains 13 residues. CDR3 loop: CASSIWGNYGYTF. CDR3 bases: TGTGCCAGTAGTATTTGGGGTAACTATGGCTACACCTTC.

For the CDR3, the DNA is TGTGCCAGCAGTTACTCTACAGAAACTGAACGGGGGGGGTCCCTCTATGGCTACACCTTC. Translated, it gives CASSYSTETERGGSLYGYTF. This rearrangement joins TRBV6-2 or TRBV6-3 to TRBJ1-2, with D possibly TRBD1 on 5 matching bases. The CDR3 is 20 amino acids. The ends were cut back, 0 bases at V and 4 bases at J, with 27 bases in the middle. The germline gives CDR1 MNHEY, CDR2 SVGEGT.

This clonotype was seen only a few times. The rearrangement links TRBV20-1 to TRBJ1-1; 8 bases match TRBD1. CDR1 and CDR2 (germline): DFQATT, SNEGSKA (reference sequence). This CDR3 is built from 15 residues. Trimming at V came to 0 bases and at J to 4 bases, leaving 7 bases not matched to a gene. CDR3 sequence (DNA): TGCAGTGCTAGAGACCCGACAGGGGCAGGCACTGAAGCTTTCTTT. This gives the protein CSARDPTGAGTEAFF.

A word on this clonotype: A single base separates this from a much larger clone, so it may be a read error. This rearrangement joins TRBV4-3 to TRBJ2-5, with 9 bases fitting TRBD2. J was trimmed by 0 bases and V by 3 bases; bases with no gene match: 11. Germline values: CDR1 LGHNA, CDR2 YSLEER. The CDR3 length is 18 residues. CDR3 protein: CASSQLAGTSSNQETQYF. CDR3 bases: TGCGCCAGCAGCCAGCTAGCGGGGACTAGCTCGAACCAAGAGACCCAGTACTTC.

In its sample, this clonotype ranks as medium-sized (0.01 to 0.1%). The rearrangement joins TRBV7-2 to TRBJ1-5, with D possibly being TRBD1 (5 bases). The length of the CDR3 is 15 residues. Deletions cut 5 bases from V and 1 base from J, with 12 bases between. Germline values: CDR1 SGHTA, CDR2 FQGNSA. The CDR3 here is CASSPGGASNQPQHF. CDR3 coding DNA: TGTGCCAGCAGCCCCGGCGGGGCCAGCAATCAGCCCCAGCATTTT.

This clonotype was seen repeatedly, ten times or more. The chain carries TRBV15 and TRBJ2-1, with TRBD1 matching over 10 bases. J gave up 3 bases and V 8 bases, and 4 bases lay outside the gene matches. This CDR3 region has 14 residues. The germline CDR1 and CDR2 sequences are LNHNV and YYDKDF (reference sequence). CDR3 amino acids: CATGQGESYNEQFF. The CDR3 DNA is TGTGCCACCGGACAGGGGGAAAGCTACAATGAGCAGTTCTTC.